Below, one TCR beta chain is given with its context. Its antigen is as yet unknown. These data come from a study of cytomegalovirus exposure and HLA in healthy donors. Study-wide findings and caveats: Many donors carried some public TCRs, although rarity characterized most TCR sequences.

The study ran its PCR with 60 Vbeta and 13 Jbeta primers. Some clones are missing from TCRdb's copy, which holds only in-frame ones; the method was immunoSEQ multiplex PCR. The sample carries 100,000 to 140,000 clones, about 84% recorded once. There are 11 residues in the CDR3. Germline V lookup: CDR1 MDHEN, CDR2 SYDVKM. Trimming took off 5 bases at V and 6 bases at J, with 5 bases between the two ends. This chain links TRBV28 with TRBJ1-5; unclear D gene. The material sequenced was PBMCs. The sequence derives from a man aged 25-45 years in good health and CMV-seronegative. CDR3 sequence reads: CASSRSQPQHF. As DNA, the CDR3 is TGTGCCAGCAGTCGGAGTCAGCCCCAGCATTTT.